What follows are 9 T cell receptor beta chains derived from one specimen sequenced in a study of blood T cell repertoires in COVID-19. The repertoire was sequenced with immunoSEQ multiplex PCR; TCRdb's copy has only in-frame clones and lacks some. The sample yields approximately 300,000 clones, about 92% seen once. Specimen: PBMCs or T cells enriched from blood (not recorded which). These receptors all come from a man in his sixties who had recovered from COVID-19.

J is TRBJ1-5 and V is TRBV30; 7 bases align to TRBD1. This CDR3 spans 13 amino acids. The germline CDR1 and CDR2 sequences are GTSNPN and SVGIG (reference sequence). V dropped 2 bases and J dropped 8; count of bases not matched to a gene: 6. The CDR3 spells CAWSKEGAKPQHF. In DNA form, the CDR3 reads TGTGCCTGGAGTAAAGAGGGGGCAAAGCCCCAGCATTTT. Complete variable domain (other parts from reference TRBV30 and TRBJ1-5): SQTIHQWPATLVQPVGSPLSLECTVEGTSNPNLYWYRQAAGRGLQLLFYSVGIGQISSEVPQNLSASRPQDRQFILSSKKLLLSDSGFYLCAWSKEGAKPQHFGDGTRLSIL.

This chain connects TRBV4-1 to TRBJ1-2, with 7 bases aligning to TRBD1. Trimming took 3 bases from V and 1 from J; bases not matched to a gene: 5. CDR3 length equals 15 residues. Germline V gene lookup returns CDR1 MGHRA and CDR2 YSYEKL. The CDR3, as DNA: TGCGCCAGCAGCCATAGAACAGGGGTTAACTATGGCTACACCTTC. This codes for CASSHRTGVNYGYTF.

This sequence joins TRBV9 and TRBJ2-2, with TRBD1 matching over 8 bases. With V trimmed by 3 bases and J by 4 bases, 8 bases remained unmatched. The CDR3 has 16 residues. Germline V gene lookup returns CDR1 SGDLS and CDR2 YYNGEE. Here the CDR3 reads CASSALYRGITGELFF. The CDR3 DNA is TGTGCCAGCAGCGCCCTATACAGGGGGATCACCGGGGAGCTGTTTTTT.

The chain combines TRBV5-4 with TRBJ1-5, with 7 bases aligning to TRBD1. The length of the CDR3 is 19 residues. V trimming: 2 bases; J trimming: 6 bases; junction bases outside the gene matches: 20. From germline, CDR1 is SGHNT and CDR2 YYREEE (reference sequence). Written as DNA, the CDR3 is TGTGCCAGCAGCTTTAACCGGGACAGATGGACGGGGCCCCCTCAGCCCCAGCATTTT. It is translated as CASSFNRDRWTGPPQPQHF.

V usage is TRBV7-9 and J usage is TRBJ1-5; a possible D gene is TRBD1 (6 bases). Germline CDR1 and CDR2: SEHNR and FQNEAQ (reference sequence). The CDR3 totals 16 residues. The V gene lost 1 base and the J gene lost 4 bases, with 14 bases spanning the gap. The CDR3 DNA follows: TGTGCCAGCAGCTTAGATAGCACAGGGTGGAATCAGCCCCAGCATTTT. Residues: CASSLDSTGWNQPQHF.

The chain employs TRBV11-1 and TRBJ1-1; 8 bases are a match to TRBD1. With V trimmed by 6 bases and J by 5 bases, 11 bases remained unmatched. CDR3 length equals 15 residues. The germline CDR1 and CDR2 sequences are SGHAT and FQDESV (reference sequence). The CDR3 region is CASSLQGGGRTEAFF. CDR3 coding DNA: TGTGCCAGCAGTCTACAGGGGGGAGGACGGACTGAAGCTTTCTTT.

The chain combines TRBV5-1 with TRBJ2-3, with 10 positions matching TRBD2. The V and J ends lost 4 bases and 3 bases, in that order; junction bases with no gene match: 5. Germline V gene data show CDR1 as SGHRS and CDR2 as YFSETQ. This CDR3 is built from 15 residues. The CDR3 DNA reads TGCGCCAGCAGCCTCTGGACTAGCGGAACAGATACGCAGTATTTT. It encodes CASSLWTSGTDTQYF.

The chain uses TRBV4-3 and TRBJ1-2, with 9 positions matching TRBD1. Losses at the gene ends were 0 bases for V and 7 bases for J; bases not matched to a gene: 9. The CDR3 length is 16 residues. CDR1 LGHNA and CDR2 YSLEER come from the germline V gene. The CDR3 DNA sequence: TGCGCCAGCAGCCAAGATTATATGGGACAGGGAGGTGGCTACACCTTC. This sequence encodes CASSQDYMGQGGGYTF.

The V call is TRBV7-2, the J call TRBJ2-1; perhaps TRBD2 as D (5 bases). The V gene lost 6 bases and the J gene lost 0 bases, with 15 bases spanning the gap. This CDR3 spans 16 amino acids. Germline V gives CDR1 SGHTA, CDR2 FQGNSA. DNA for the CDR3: TGTGCCAGCAGAAGTAGCCGGGGTAGCTCCTACAATGAGCAGTTCTTC. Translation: CASRSSRGSSYNEQFF.